This TCR beta chain was sequenced for a study of memory CD4+ T cells and cytomegalovirus serostatus. Overall study results and limits: Suggested: most of the CMV-linked TCR signature lies in CD4+ memory cells. About 40% of the roughly 150 known CMV-associated TCRbeta sequences appeared in CD4+ memory.

The protocol was immunoSEQ multiplex PCR, while the TCRdb copy is restricted to in-frame clones and leaves out a portion. The sample holds approximately 92,000 clones, about four fifths seen once. The sort gate was single viable CD3+CD4+CD8-CD45RO+ cells for memory CD4+ T cells. For this clone: Its antigen is currently unknown.

This CDR3 spans 12 amino acids. From germline, CDR1 is MNHNS and CDR2 SASEGT. Trimming removed 5 bases at V and 2 bases at J, with 6 bases between. The specimen sequenced was memory CD4+ T cells from blood. The chain links TRBV6-1 to TRBJ1-2; D unresolved. The sequence was collected from an adult in good health and CMV-seropositive. CDR3: CASSWQNYGYTF. Written as DNA, the CDR3 is TGTGCCAGCAGTTGGCAGAACTATGGCTACACCTTC.